Listed here are 10 T cell receptor beta chains from one sample, sequenced in a study of Graves' ophthalmopathy and Graves' hyperthyroidism. The TCR beta CDR3 regions underwent amplification from RNA transcripts. The first round was an RT-PCR with HTBI primers, and the second round was a multiplex PCR. TCRdb independently ran MiXCR on the multiplex PCR reads; one entry per CDR3 protein. The table lists 600,000 to 650,000 distinct CDR3 sequences, 22% of them singletons, with roughly 6.9% in the top ten. The sequencing sample was made of peripheral blood. These TCRs come from a woman aged 18-29 years with stable Graves' hyperthyroidism. Some clones in this sample may be carry-over from other donors' samples.

This clonotype was seen many times. V and J are TRBV15 and TRBJ2-7; D may be TRBD1 (6 bases). The CDR3 runs to 15 residues. Germline lookup yields CDR1 LNHNV and CDR2 YYDKDF (reference sequence). Trimming took 0 bases from V and 3 from J, leaving 12 bases between them. The DNA of the CDR3 is TGTGCCACCAGCAGAGACCCAACAGGGAACTACGAGCAGTACTTC. Its translation: CATSRDPTGNYEQYF. Combining the CDR3 with reference TRBV15 and TRBJ2-7 gives the whole variable domain DAMVIQNPRYQVTQFGKPVTLSCSQTLNHNVMYWYQQKSSQAPKLLFHYYDKDFNNEADTPDNFQSRRPNTSFCFLDIRSPGLGDTAMYLCATSRDPTGNYEQYFGPGTRLTVT.

The sample holds many counts of this clonotype. This chain uses TRBV28 with TRBJ1-5; no firm D call. Germline V gene lookup returns CDR1 MDHEN and CDR2 SYDVKM. The CDR3 consists of 14 residues. Between the trimmed V and J ends, which lost 4 bases and 4 bases, there was a span of 11 bases. The CDR3 DNA reads as TGTGCCAGCAGTTCAGCGCGGGTAAATCAGCCCCAGCATTTT. Residues: CASSSARVNQPQHF.

To note about this clonotype: With a much larger clone just one base away, this may be a read error. The rearrangement uses TRBV28 and TRBJ1-2; tentatively, D is TRBD1 (5 bases). The CDR3 totals 12 residues. CDR1 and CDR2 (germline): MDHEN, SYDVKM. V lost 4 bases, J lost 5 bases, and 8 bases lay in between. Here the CDR3 reads CASSSPGYGYTF. CDR3 DNA: TGTGCCAGCAGTTCTCCAGGGTATGGCTACACCTTC.

The table lists this clonotype with many counts. The chain carries TRBV12-3 or TRBV12-4 and TRBJ1-2; 11 positions agree with TRBD1. V was clipped by 7 bases and J by 7 bases; unmatched bases: 8. This CDR3 is 14 amino acids long. The CDR3 bases are TGTGCCAGCACCCAGGACAGGGGGCTCGGTGGCTACACCTTC. It codes for CASTQDRGLGGYTF.

This clonotype was counted ten times or more. V and J are TRBV12-3 or TRBV12-4 and TRBJ1-5; D uncertain. The CDR3 runs to 12 residues. V was clipped by 6 bases and J by 6 bases, with 9 bases between them. The CDR3 region has the DNA TGTGCCAGCAGGAATGGTAGTCAGCCCCAGCATTTT. It codes for CASRNGSQPQHF.

V usage is TRBV28 and J usage is TRBJ1-2, with D unresolved. V lost 8 bases, J lost 8 bases, and 18 bases lay in between. This CDR3 spans 13 amino acids. Germline values: CDR1 MDHEN, CDR2 SYDVKM. CDR3 nucleotide sequence: TGTGCCAGCCAAAATTCTATAAGCGGGGGCTACACCTTC. Protein: CASQNSISGGYTF.

The sample holds many counts of this clonotype. The chain joins TRBV15 to TRBJ2-2, with 9 bases fitting TRBD1. CDR1 LNHNV and CDR2 YYDKDF come from the germline V gene (reference sequence). The CDR3 spans 16 residues. V was clipped by 1 base and J by 3 bases; unmatched bases: 3. The CDR3 region has the DNA TGTGCCACCAGCAGAGTGACAGGGGGGTACACCGGGGAGCTGTTTTTT. Amino acid sequence: CATSRVTGGYTGELFF.

This clonotype was recorded many times. The V gene is TRBV28, the J gene TRBJ1-2; no reliable D call. Per germline, CDR1 MDHEN and CDR2 SYDVKM. The CDR3 is made up of 14 amino acids. Between the trimmed V and J ends, which lost 5 bases and 3 bases, there was a span of 13 bases. Here the CDR3 reads CASSPAGIHYGYTF. The CDR3 bases are TGTGCCAGCAGTCCCGCCGGCATTCACTATGGCTACACCTTC.

This clonotype was seen once. The chain combines TRBV11-2 with TRBJ1-5, with a weak D call TRBD1 (5 bases). Germline V gene data show CDR1 as SGHAT and CDR2 as FQNNGV. This CDR3 has 13 amino acids. Trimming shortened V by 3 bases and J by 6 bases, and 9 bases separated the two germline ends. This CDR3 reads CASSFGGTQPQHF. CDR3 nucleotide sequence: TGTGCCAGCAGCTTTGGCGGGACTCAGCCCCAGCATTTT. Supplemented by reference TRBV11-2 and TRBJ1-5, the full variable domain reads EAGVAQSPRYKIIEKRQSVAFWCNPISGHATLYWYQQILGQGPKLLIQFQNNGVVDDSQLPKDRFSAERLKGVDSTLKIQPAKLEDSAVYLCASSFGGTQPQHFGDGTRLSIL.

CDR3 region: CASSDFRTGTDEQYF. The CDR3 DNA reads as TGTGCCAGCAGTGACTTTCGGACAGGGACCGACGAGCAGTACTTC. This chain links TRBV6-4 with TRBJ2-7; 8 bases are a match to TRBD1. This CDR3 is 15 amino acids long. The trim removed 1 base at V and 5 bases at J, leaving 7 bases unmatched. The germline gives CDR1 MRHNA, CDR2 SNTAGT.